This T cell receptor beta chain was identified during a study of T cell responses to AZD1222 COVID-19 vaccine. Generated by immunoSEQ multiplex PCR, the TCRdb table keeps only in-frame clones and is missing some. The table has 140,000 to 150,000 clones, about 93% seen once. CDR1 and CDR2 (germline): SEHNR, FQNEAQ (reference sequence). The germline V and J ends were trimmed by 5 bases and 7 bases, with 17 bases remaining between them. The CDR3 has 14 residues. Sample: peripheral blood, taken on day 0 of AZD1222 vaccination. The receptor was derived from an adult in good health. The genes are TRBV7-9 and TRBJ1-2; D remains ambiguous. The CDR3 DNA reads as TGTGCCAGCAGCCTATCGGGGAGTCGGGGTGGCTACACCTTC. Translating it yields CASSLSGSRGGYTF.